This T cell receptor (beta chain) is drawn from a study of blood T cell repertoires in COVID-19. As for the study in general: Both acute and convalescent COVID-19 samples were obtained from the United States, Italy and Spain.

Original processing notes: Amplification of reference gene primers provided the estimated nucleated cell counts. Assay: immunoSEQ multiplex PCR; the TCRdb copy retains only in-frame clones and omits some. D and trimming come from the DNA, and the V and J calls and clone size come from that table. The sample holds approximately 50,000 clones; 90% are singletons and the top ten take about 3%. Germline CDR1 is MDHEN and CDR2 is SYDVKM. The CDR3 length is 14 residues. J gave up 5 bases and V 6 bases, and 9 bases lay outside the gene matches. The chain employs TRBV28 and TRBJ1-2, with TRBD1 matching 7 bases. The source material was peripheral blood. This receptor was obtained from a human donor in a cohort sampled during active COVID-19. CDR3 in amino acids: CASSLIQGVYGYTF. CDR3 coding DNA: TGTGCCAGCAGCCTTATCCAGGGGGTGTATGGCTACACCTTC.